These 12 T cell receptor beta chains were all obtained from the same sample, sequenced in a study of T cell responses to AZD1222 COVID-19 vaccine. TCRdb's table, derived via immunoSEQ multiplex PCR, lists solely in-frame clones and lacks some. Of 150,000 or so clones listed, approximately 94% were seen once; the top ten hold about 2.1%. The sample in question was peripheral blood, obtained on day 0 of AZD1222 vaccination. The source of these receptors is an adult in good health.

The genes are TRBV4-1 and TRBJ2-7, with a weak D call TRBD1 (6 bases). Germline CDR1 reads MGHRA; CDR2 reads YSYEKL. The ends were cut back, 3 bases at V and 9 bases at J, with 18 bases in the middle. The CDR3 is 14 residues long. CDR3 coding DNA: TGCGCCAGCAGCCAGGATCGACAGGTTTCACGGCAGTACTTC. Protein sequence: CASSQDRQVSRQYF.

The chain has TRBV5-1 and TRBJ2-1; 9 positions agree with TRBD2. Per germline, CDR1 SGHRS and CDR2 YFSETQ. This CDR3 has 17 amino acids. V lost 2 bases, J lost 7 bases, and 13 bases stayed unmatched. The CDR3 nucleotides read TGCGCCAGCAGCTTTTTAGCGGGGGCCTCCGGAGGGAATGAGCAGTTCTTC. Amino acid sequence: CASSFLAGASGGNEQFF.

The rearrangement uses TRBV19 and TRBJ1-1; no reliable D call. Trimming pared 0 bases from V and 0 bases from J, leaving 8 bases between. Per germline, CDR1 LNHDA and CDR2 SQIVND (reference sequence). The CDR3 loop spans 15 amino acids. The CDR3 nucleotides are TGTGCCAGTAGTATAGAGGGCTTAATGAACACTGAAGCTTTCTTT. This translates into CASSIEGLMNTEAFF. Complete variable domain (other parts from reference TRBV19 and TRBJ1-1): DGGITQSPKYLFRKEGQNVTLSCEQNLNHDAMYWYRQDPGQGLRLIYYSQIVNDFQKGDIAEGYSVSREKKESFPLTVTSAQKNPTAFYLCASSIEGLMNTEAFFGQGTRLTVV.

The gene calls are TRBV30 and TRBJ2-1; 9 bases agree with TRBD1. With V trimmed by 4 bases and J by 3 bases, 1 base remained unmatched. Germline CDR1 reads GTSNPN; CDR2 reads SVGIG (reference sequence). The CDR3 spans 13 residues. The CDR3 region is CAWKDRGYNEQFF. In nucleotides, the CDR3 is TGTGCCTGGAAGGACAGGGGCTACAATGAGCAGTTCTTC.

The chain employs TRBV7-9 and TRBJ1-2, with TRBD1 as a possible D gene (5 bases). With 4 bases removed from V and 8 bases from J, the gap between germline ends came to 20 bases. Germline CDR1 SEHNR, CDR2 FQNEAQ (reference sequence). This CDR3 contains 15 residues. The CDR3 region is CASSSRDASISGYTF. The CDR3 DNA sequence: TGTGCCAGCAGCTCCCGGGACGCATCAATCTCCGGCTACACCTTC.

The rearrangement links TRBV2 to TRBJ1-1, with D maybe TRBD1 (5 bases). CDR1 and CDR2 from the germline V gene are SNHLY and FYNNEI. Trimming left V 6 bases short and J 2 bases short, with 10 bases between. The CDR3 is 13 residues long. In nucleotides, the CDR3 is TGTGCCAGCAGATACAGGCGTAACACTGAAGCTTTCTTT. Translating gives CASRYRRNTEAFF.

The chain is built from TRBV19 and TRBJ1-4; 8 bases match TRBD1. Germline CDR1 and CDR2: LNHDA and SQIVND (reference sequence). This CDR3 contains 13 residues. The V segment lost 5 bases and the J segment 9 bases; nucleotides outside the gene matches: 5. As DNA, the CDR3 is TGTGCCAGTAGTGGAGACAGGGGTCAAAAACTGTTTTTT. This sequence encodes CASSGDRGQKLFF.

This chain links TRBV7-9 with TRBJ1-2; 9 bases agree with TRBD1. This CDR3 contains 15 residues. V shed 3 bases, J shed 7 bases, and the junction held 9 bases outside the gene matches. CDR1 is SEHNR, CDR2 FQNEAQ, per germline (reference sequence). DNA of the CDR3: TGTGCCAGCAGCTTGCCGGGACAGGGTAGTAGTGGCTACACCTTC. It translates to CASSLPGQGSSGYTF.

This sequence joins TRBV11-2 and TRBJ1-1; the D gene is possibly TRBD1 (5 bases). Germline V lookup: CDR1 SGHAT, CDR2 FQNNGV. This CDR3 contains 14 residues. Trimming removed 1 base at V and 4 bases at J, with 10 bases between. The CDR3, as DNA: TGTGCCAGCAGCTTAGTAGCGGGGGGCACTGAAGCTTTCTTT. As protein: CASSLVAGGTEAFF.

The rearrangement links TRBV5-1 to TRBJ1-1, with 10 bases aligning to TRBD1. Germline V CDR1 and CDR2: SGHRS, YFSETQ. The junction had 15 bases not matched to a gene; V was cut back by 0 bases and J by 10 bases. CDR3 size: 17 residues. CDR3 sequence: CASSLAPRQGALTGAFF. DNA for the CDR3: TGCGCCAGCAGCTTGGCCCCGAGACAGGGGGCCCTCACGGGAGCTTTCTTT.

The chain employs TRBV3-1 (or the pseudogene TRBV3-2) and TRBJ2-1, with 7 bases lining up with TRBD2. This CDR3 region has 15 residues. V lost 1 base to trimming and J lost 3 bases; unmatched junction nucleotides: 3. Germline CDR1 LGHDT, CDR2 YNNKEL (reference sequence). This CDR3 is CASSQGLAGYNEQFF. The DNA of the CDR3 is TGTGCCAGCAGCCAAGGGTTAGCGGGCTACAATGAGCAGTTCTTC.

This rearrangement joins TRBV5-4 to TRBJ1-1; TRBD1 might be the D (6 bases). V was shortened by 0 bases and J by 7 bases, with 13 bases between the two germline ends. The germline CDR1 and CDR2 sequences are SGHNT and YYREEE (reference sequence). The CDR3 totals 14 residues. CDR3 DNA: TGTGCCAGCAGCTTGGTGGCGGGGGCGGGTGAAGCTTTCTTT. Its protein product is CASSLVAGAGEAFF.